The 23 T cell receptor beta chains reported below all come from one sample, sequenced in a study of T cells after yellow fever vaccination. TCRdb redid the calling of the 5' RACE reads with MiXCR, one entry per CDR3 protein. In the table there are more than 450,000 distinct CDR3 sequences, 20% to 25% of which are singletons. Material: PBMCs, obtained less than 25 days after the first yellow fever vaccination. Receptors were obtained from a man aged 18 to 29 who received the YFV17D yellow fever vaccine.

The CDR3 loop is CSAAGVRSGPQHF. In DNA, the CDR3 is TGCAGTGCCGCGGGGGTTAGATCCGGGCCCCAGCATTTT. This chain links TRBV20-1 with TRBJ1-5; D possibly corresponds to TRBD1 (5 bases). Germline V gene sequence: CDR1 DFQATT, CDR2 SNEGSKA (reference sequence). V was shortened by 6 bases and J by 9 bases, with 18 bases between the two germline ends. The CDR3 loop spans 13 amino acids.

The gene calls are TRBV19 and TRBJ2-7; possibly TRBD1 or TRBD2 for D (5 bases each). V lost 5 bases to trimming and J lost 5 bases, with 13 bases between them. Germline CDR1 and CDR2: LNHDA and SQIVND (reference sequence). The CDR3 covers 13 residues. The DNA of the CDR3 is TGTGCCAGTAGTTGGGGACCTTCGGACGAGCAGTACGTC. This encodes CASSWGPSDEQYV.

The V gene is TRBV7-3, the J gene TRBJ2-3; 7 bases fit TRBD2. CDR1 and CDR2 (germline): SGHTA, FQGTGA. This CDR3 is 16 amino acids long. Trimming cost V 5 bases and J 2 bases; bases outside gene matches: 10. In DNA form, the CDR3 reads TGTGCCAGCAGCCCAGGGATCAGCGGGGACACAGATACGCAGTATTTT. This translates into CASSPGISGDTDTQYF. The full variable domain, completed using reference TRBV7-3 and TRBJ2-3, is GAGVSQTPSNKVTEKGKYVELRCDPISGHTALYWYRQSLGQGPEFLIYFQGTGAADDSGLPNDRFFAVRPEGSVSTLKIQRTERGDSAVYLCASSPGISGDTDTQYFGPGTRLTVL.

The chain couples TRBV9 to TRBJ2-3, with TRBD1 as a possible D gene (6 bases). V gave up 0 bases and J gave up 3 bases, with 14 bases separating them. CDR1 and CDR2 from the germline V gene are SGDLS and YYNGEE. There are 16 residues in the CDR3. The chain's CDR3 is CASSVAVLGATDTQYF. In DNA form, the CDR3 reads TGTGCCAGCAGCGTAGCGGTCCTGGGGGCAACAGATACGCAGTATTTT.

The chain couples TRBV7-9 to TRBJ2-1; D possibly corresponds to TRBD2 (6 bases). With 4 bases removed from V and 7 bases from J, the gap between germline ends came to 20 bases. In germline, CDR1 is SEHNR, CDR2 FQNEAQ (reference sequence). The CDR3 sequence is 16 residues long. The CDR3 region has the DNA TGTGCCAGCAGCTACACCGGCGGGGCGGGCAGGAATGAGCAGTTCTTC. Amino acids: CASSYTGGAGRNEQFF.

The table lists this clonotype with a count of one. This chain's CDR3 is CASSRGSPKDTQYF. The DNA for the CDR3 is TGTGCCAGCAGCCGCGGGTCCCCCAAAGATACGCAGTATTTT. The rearrangement links TRBV5-5 to TRBJ2-3, with D perhaps matching TRBD2 (5 bases). Germline assignment: CDR1 SGHKS and CDR2 YYEKEE (reference sequence). The CDR3 sequence is 14 residues long. Trimming took 4 bases from V and 5 from J, leaving 14 bases between them.

The chain is built from TRBV7-9 and TRBJ2-1; 11 bases are a match to TRBD2. V was pared by 5 bases and J by 7 bases, with 4 bases of the junction left unmatched. This CDR3 is built from 14 residues. Germline V CDR1 and CDR2: SEHNR, FQNEAQ (reference sequence). CDR3 sequence: CASSRTSGLNEQFF. In DNA, the CDR3 is TGTGCCAGCAGCCGGACTAGCGGGCTAAATGAGCAGTTCTTC.

The sample holds a few counts of this clonotype. This rearrangement joins TRBV10-3 to TRBJ1-1; possible D gene TRBD1, 5 bases. V was shortened by 4 bases and J by 7 bases, with 10 bases between the two germline ends. CDR1 is ENHRY and CDR2 is SYGVKD in the germline V gene. The length of the CDR3 is 12 residues. The CDR3 nucleotides are TGTGCCATCAGTGGAGGGACGGTTGAAGCTTTCTTT. As protein: CAISGGTVEAFF.

The CDR3 protein is CASTVTTGWGYTF. The CDR3 DNA sequence: TGTGCCAGCACCGTTACGACGGGTTGGGGCTACACCTTC. This rearrangement joins TRBV12-3 or TRBV12-4 to TRBJ1-2; D remains ambiguous. With 7 bases removed from V and 8 bases from J, the gap between germline ends came to 17 bases. There are 13 residues in the CDR3.

This chain links TRBV20-1 with TRBJ2-7; TRBD1 aligns across 10 bases. In germline, CDR1 is DFQATT, CDR2 SNEGSKA (reference sequence). This CDR3 is built from 14 residues. V shed 3 bases and J 5 bases; nucleotides not matched to a gene: 7. The CDR3 loop is CSARRQGASHEQYF. CDR3 DNA sequence: TGCAGTGCTAGGAGACAGGGGGCGAGCCACGAGCAGTACTTC.

V and J are TRBV4-2 and TRBJ2-1; D is possibly TRBD1 (7 bases). V was clipped by 0 bases and J by 4 bases, with 19 bases between them. The CDR3 covers 18 residues. The V gene's germline CDR1 is LGHNA and CDR2 YNFKEQ. The CDR3 nucleotides read TGTGCCAGCAGCCAAGAGGGCCCCTCAGGGGGGATTTACAATGAGCAGTTCTTC. Protein sequence: CASSQEGPSGGIYNEQFF.

The chain joins TRBV13 to TRBJ2-1; D may be TRBD1 (6 bases). Trimming cost V 11 bases and J 7 bases, with 12 bases left between them. Germline-derived CDR1 and CDR2 are PRHDT and FYEKMQ (reference sequence). The CDR3 contains 11 residues. CDR3 loop: CAASQGNEQFF. The CDR3 DNA sequence: TGTGCCGCGTCTCAGGGGAATGAGCAGTTCTTC.

This clonotype was seen more than once but under ten times. This rearrangement joins TRBV7-9 to TRBJ2-1; no clear D. The CDR3 runs 15 residues. Germline V gives CDR1 SEHNR, CDR2 FQNEAQ (reference sequence). Between the trimmed V and J ends, which lost 3 bases and 4 bases, there was a span of 13 bases. The CDR3 DNA is TGTGCCAGCAGCTTTTCTGCAGTGGGATACAATGAGCAGTTCTTC. Translation gives CASSFSAVGYNEQFF. Complete variable domain (other parts from reference TRBV7-9 and TRBJ2-1): DTGVSQNPRHKITKRGQNVTFRCDPISEHNRLYWYRQTLGQGPEFLTYFQNEAQLEKSRLLSDRFSAERPKGSFSTLEIQRTEQGDSAMYLCASSFSAVGYNEQFFGPGTRLTVL.

This clonotype came up a few times. The chain carries TRBV9 and TRBJ2-1; D is unclear. The ends were cut back, 0 bases at V and 0 bases at J, with 10 bases in the middle. The CDR3 has 16 amino acids. Germline V gene data show CDR1 as SGDLS and CDR2 as YYNGEE. CDR3 residues: CASSVVSLDSYNEQFF. Here the CDR3 DNA reads TGTGCCAGCAGCGTAGTCAGTCTTGACTCCTACAATGAGCAGTTCTTC.

There are many counts of this clonotype. The V and J genes are TRBV5-1 and TRBJ1-1; D ambiguous. The germline gives CDR1 SGHRS, CDR2 YFSETQ. V was shortened by 0 bases and J by 1 base, with 7 bases between the two germline ends. There are 14 residues in the CDR3. CDR3 residues: CASSLDSSNTEAFF. CDR3 nucleotides: TGCGCCAGCAGCTTGGATTCATCGAACACTGAAGCTTTCTTT. Drawing the rest from reference TRBV5-1 and TRBJ1-1, the complete variable domain is KAGVTQTPRYLIKTRGQQVTLSCSPISGHRSVSWYQQTPGQGLQFLFEYFSETQRNKGNFPGRFSGRQFSNSRSEMNVSTLELGDSALYLCASSLDSSNTEAFFGQGTRLTVV.

This clonotype was observed a handful of times. The rearrangement links TRBV9 to TRBJ2-2; D gene uncertain. CDR3 length: 14 residues. In germline, CDR1 is SGDLS, CDR2 YYNGEE. Deletions cut 6 bases from V and 4 bases from J, with 13 bases between. The DNA for the CDR3 is TGTGCCAGCACCAACTACCCTTCCACCGGGGAGCTGTTTTTT. Translating it yields CASTNYPSTGELFF.

CDR3 sequence (DNA): TGTGCCAGCTCAGCTCTACAGACAGATACGCAGTATTTT. It encodes CASSALQTDTQYF. This rearrangement joins TRBV18 to TRBJ2-3; D is uncertain. With 5 bases removed from V and 3 bases from J, the gap between germline ends came to 9 bases. CDR1 KGHSH and CDR2 LQKENI come from the germline V gene. CDR3 size: 13 residues.

This clonotype was seen a few times. The V call is TRBV9, the J call TRBJ2-1; maybe TRBD2 (6 bases). V gave up 3 bases and J gave up 2 bases, with 12 bases separating them. The CDR3 covers 15 residues. CDR1 is SGDLS and CDR2 is YYNGEE in the germline V gene. The CDR3, as DNA: TGTGCCAGCAGCGGTGGGACTGGCGCCTACAATGAGCAGTTCTTC. Its translation: CASSGGTGAYNEQFF.

This clonotype was observed a few times. V usage is TRBV15 and J usage is TRBJ2-7; D gene uncertain. V dropped 4 bases and J dropped 0 bases, with 10 bases sitting between them. This CDR3 is 14 amino acids long. CDR1 and CDR2 (germline): LNHNV, YYDKDF (reference sequence). Written as DNA, the CDR3 is TGTGCCACCAGCAAGGATGGAAACTCCTACGAGCAGTACGTC. Translated, it gives CATSKDGNSYEQYV.

In its sample, this clonotype was seen a few times. The rearrangement joins TRBV9 to TRBJ1-6; TRBD1 matches 9 bases. The germline V gene encodes CDR1 SGDLS and CDR2 YYNGEE. The V segment lost 5 bases and the J segment 9 bases; nucleotides outside the gene matches: 3. CDR3 size: 13 residues. The DNA of the CDR3 is TGTGCCAGCAGTGGGACAGGGAGTTCACCCCTCCACTTT. Translated, it gives CASSGTGSSPLHF.

This clonotype turned up a few times. This chain uses TRBV4-3 with TRBJ2-7, with a weak D call TRBD2 (5 bases). The CDR3 is 14 residues long. Germline V CDR1 and CDR2: LGHNA, YSLEER. Trimming cost V 1 base and J 5 bases, with 12 bases left between them. The CDR3, as DNA: TGCGCCAGCAGCCAAGGTTCCGGGGTTAACGAGCAGTACTTC. Its translation is CASSQGSGVNEQYF.

This clonotype has only a few counts. This chain joins TRBV28 and TRBJ1-1; D remains ambiguous. This CDR3 spans 14 amino acids. The germline V gene has CDR1 MDHEN and CDR2 SYDVKM. V lost 5 bases and J 0 bases, leaving 10 bases between the germline ends. The chain's CDR3 is CASSTLVMNTEAFF. CDR3 in DNA: TGTGCCAGCAGTACGTTGGTCATGAACACTGAAGCTTTCTTT.

This clonotype was counted only a few times. The CDR3 DNA reads TGCAGTGCCATGGGGAGGGGGGCGGAAGATACGCAGTATTTT. Protein product: CSAMGRGAEDTQYF. The chain uses TRBV20-1 and TRBJ2-3; possible D gene TRBD2, 7 bases. CDR1 is DFQATT and CDR2 is SNEGSKA in the germline V gene (reference sequence). The CDR3 is made up of 14 amino acids. The V gene lost 6 bases and the J gene lost 5 bases, with 18 bases spanning the gap.